The 18 T cell receptor beta chains below all came from one sample that was sequenced in a study of Tregs in tolerant kidney transplant recipients. Data came from immunoSEQ multiplex PCR; TCRdb stores just in-frame clones and leaves some out. The sample yields some 110,000 clones, 85% to 95% seen once. Sequenced sample: CD4+ T cells from blood. These receptor sequences come from a human donor in good health.

The J gene is TRBJ2-5, the V gene TRBV5-1; 7 bases are shared with TRBD2. Germline trimming cut 6 bases from V and 5 bases from J; bases unmatched to any gene: 10. This CDR3 is 14 amino acids long. Germline V CDR1 and CDR2: SGHRS, YFSETQ. In DNA, the CDR3 is TGCGCCAGCACTTCAACCGGGACTACTGAGACCCAGTACTTC. It codes for CASTSTGTTETQYF.

V gene TRBV11-2 combines with J gene TRBJ1-5, with 9 positions matching TRBD1. The trim removed 1 base at V and 7 bases at J, leaving 11 bases unmatched. This CDR3 comprises 17 residues. Germline loops: CDR1 SGHAT, CDR2 FQNNGV. The CDR3, as DNA: TGTGCCAGCAGCTTAGGAGGATACAGGGGGCATGGGCAGCCCCAGCATTTT. Its protein product is CASSLGGYRGHGQPQHF. The whole variable domain, remainder taken from reference TRBV11-2 and TRBJ1-5, is EAGVAQSPRYKIIEKRQSVAFWCNPISGHATLYWYQQILGQGPKLLIQFQNNGVVDDSQLPKDRFSAERLKGVDSTLKIQPAKLEDSAVYLCASSLGGYRGHGQPQHFGDGTRLSIL.

The chain has TRBV29-1 and TRBJ1-5; TRBD1 matches at 8 bases. Per the germline V gene, CDR1 is SQVTM and CDR2 is ANQGSEA. The CDR3 contains 14 residues. V gave up 6 bases and J gave up 4 bases; unmatched junction bases: 8. The CDR3 here is CSVWTGKGNQPQHF. DNA of the CDR3: TGCAGCGTGTGGACAGGGAAGGGAAATCAGCCCCAGCATTTT.

This clone was observed a single time. The V call is TRBV30, the J call TRBJ2-3; 9 positions match TRBD2. Looked up from germline, CDR1 is GTSNPN and CDR2 is SVGIG (reference sequence). The CDR3 sequence is 19 residues long. V lost 0 bases, J lost 0 bases, and 13 bases stayed unmatched. The CDR3 DNA sequence: TGTGCCTGGAGTGTTATGAGGGCTAGCGGGGTGTTTAGCACAGATACGCAGTATTTT. This encodes CAWSVMRASGVFSTDTQYF.

This chain uses TRBV5-1 with TRBJ2-7; 7 nucleotides align to TRBD1. The V segment lost 4 bases and the J segment 2 bases; nucleotides outside the gene matches: 15. The CDR3 length is 17 residues. From germline, CDR1 is SGHRS and CDR2 YFSETQ. The CDR3 protein is CASSARTGTVNTYEQYF. The CDR3 DNA is TGCGCCAGCAGCGCCCGAACCGGGACAGTAAACACCTACGAGCAGTACTTC.

This sequence joins TRBV11-2 and TRBJ2-6; perhaps TRBD1 as D (5 bases). Trimming removed 6 bases from V and 0 bases from J, with 6 bases in between. Germline assignment: CDR1 SGHAT and CDR2 FQNNGV. This CDR3 comprises 14 residues. This CDR3 reads CASRDTSGANVLTF. In nucleotides, the CDR3 is TGTGCCAGCAGGGACACCTCTGGGGCCAACGTCCTGACTTTC.

The chain carries TRBV6-5 and TRBJ1-5; maybe TRBD1 (6 bases). CDR3 length equals 15 residues. In germline, CDR1 is MNHEY, CDR2 SVGAGI. The V and J ends lost 8 bases and 2 bases respectively, with 16 bases between them. This CDR3 reads CASGNRGRGNQPQHF. CDR3 DNA sequence: TGTGCCAGCGGTAACCGGGGGCGCGGCAATCAGCCCCAGCATTTT.

The rearrangement uses TRBV6-6 and TRBJ2-7, with D possibly being TRBD1 (5 bases). V dropped 2 bases and J dropped 2 bases, with 10 bases sitting between them. The CDR3 loop spans 14 amino acids. Germline V gives CDR1 MNHNY, CDR2 SVGAGI (reference sequence). The CDR3 reads CASSYQGGTYEQYF. CDR3 DNA sequence: TGTGCCAGCAGTTACCAGGGCGGAACCTACGAGCAGTACTTC.

This clone occurred a few times. The chain uses TRBV19 and TRBJ1-5, with TRBD1 matching 10 bases. The CDR3 extends over 12 amino acids. Germline-derived CDR1 and CDR2 are LNHDA and SQIVND (reference sequence). J lost 6 bases, V lost 10 bases, and 3 bases had no gene match. The CDR3 protein is CATTGGLQPQHF. Written as DNA, the CDR3 is TGTGCCACGACAGGGGGCCTTCAGCCCCAGCATTTT.

J is TRBJ1-2 and V is TRBV10-3, with 11 bases identical to TRBD1. Germline CDR1 reads ENHRY; CDR2 reads SYGVKD. CDR3 length: 14 residues. V lost 4 bases and J lost 4; bases outside the gene matches: 2. CDR3 sequence reads: CAISGGTGGYGYTF. The CDR3 nucleotides read TGTGCCATCAGTGGGGGGACAGGGGGCTATGGCTACACCTTC.

J is TRBJ2-1 and V is TRBV9; no clear D. The CDR3 sequence is 12 residues long. CDR1 is SGDLS, CDR2 YYNGEE, per germline. V was clipped by 3 bases and J by 4 bases, with 5 bases between them. The CDR3 DNA reads TGTGCCAGCAGCGGGCCTTACAATGAGCAGTTCTTC. Amino acids: CASSGPYNEQFF. Full variable domain (outside the CDR3, taken from reference TRBV9 and TRBJ2-1): DSGVTQTPKHLITATGQRVTLRCSPRSGDLSVYWYQQSLDQGLQFLIQYYNGEERAKGNILERFSAQQFPDLHSELNLSSLELGDSALYFCASSGPYNEQFFGPGTRLTVL.

The chain couples TRBV29-1 to TRBJ1-1; 7 bases line up with TRBD1. The trim removed 7 bases at V and 0 bases at J, leaving 5 bases unmatched. CDR1 is SQVTM and CDR2 is ANQGSEA in the germline V gene. The CDR3 totals 13 residues. CDR3: CSGSTGMNTEAFF. The CDR3 DNA reads as TGCAGCGGATCGACAGGGATGAACACTGAAGCTTTCTTT.

The chain uses TRBV7-9 and TRBJ1-2; 9 positions agree with TRBD1. The germline CDR1 and CDR2 sequences are SEHNR and FQNEAQ (reference sequence). The length of the CDR3 is 15 residues. The V segment lost 5 bases and the J segment 4 bases; nucleotides outside the gene matches: 8. The CDR3 nucleotides are TGTGCCAGCAGCACATGGGACAGGGTTGCCTATGGCTACACCTTC. Protein sequence: CASSTWDRVAYGYTF.

In this sample, this clone turned up once. This chain uses TRBV19 with TRBJ1-2, with D unresolved. The CDR3 is made up of 13 amino acids. V lost 6 bases and J lost 8, with 16 bases in between. CDR1 is LNHDA, CDR2 SQIVND, per germline (reference sequence). The CDR3 nucleotides read TGTGCCAGTAGCGAGGAGTTCCGCGACGGCTACACCTTC. It codes for CASSEEFRDGYTF.

The V gene is TRBV5-1, the J gene TRBJ2-2; maybe TRBD1 (5 bases). The CDR3 totals 14 residues. V lost 2 bases to trimming and J lost 1 base, with 6 bases between them. In germline, CDR1 is SGHRS, CDR2 YFSETQ. The CDR3 here is CASSFTGNTGELFF. For the CDR3, the DNA is TGCGCCAGCAGCTTTACAGGGAACACCGGGGAGCTGTTTTTT.

J is TRBJ1-2 and V is TRBV5-6; TRBD1 aligns across 8 bases. The trim removed 1 base at V and 6 bases at J, leaving 2 bases unmatched. From germline, CDR1 is SGHDT and CDR2 YYEEEE. This CDR3 has 13 amino acids. CDR3 amino acids: CASSLPQGDGYTF. The DNA of the CDR3 is TGTGCCAGCAGCTTGCCACAGGGGGATGGCTACACCTTC.

The gene calls are TRBV6-5 and TRBJ1-2; the match to TRBD1 covers 9 bases. The CDR3 contains 14 residues. Germline CDR1 and CDR2: MNHEY and SVGAGI. The junction had 4 bases not matched to a gene; V was cut back by 5 bases and J by 3 bases. The CDR3 nucleotides read TGTGCCAGCAGTGCCCGGGACAGGGACTATGGCTACACCTTC. Protein: CASSARDRDYGYTF.

The chain has TRBV19 and TRBJ1-1; TRBD1 agrees at 8 bases. CDR1 is LNHDA and CDR2 is SQIVND in the germline V gene (reference sequence). The CDR3 loop spans 16 amino acids. Trimming took 3 bases from V and 4 from J; bases not matched to a gene: 10. The DNA for the CDR3 is TGTGCCAGTAGTATGTCGACAGGGGCTAGGGGCACTGAAGCTTTCTTT. Amino acid sequence: CASSMSTGARGTEAFF.